These 20 T cell receptor beta chains were all obtained from the same sample, sequenced in a study of blood T cell repertoires in COVID-19. Repertoires were generated with immunoSEQ multiplex PCR, while TCRdb's copy carries only in-frame clones and drops some. The top ten clones hold 3.1% of a sample with over 200,000 clones, about nine tenths of them seen once. Sequencing input: PBMCs or T cells enriched from blood (not recorded which). All receptors derive from a woman aged 45-60 years in a cohort exposed to, infected with or recovered from COVID-19 (not recorded which).

The J gene is TRBJ2-7, the V gene TRBV19, with 7 bases matching TRBD2. The CDR3 is made up of 16 amino acids. The V gene end was trimmed by 6 bases and the J gene end by 2 bases; junction bases not matched to a gene: 13. Germline-derived CDR1 and CDR2 are LNHDA and SQIVND (reference sequence). CDR3 amino acids: CASRPSVMRGTYEQYF. CDR3 DNA sequence: TGTGCCAGTAGGCCCTCAGTCATGCGGGGGACCTACGAGCAGTACTTC.

The rearrangement uses TRBV7-2 and TRBJ2-7, with TRBD2 matching 7 bases. The germline V gene has CDR1 SGHTA and CDR2 FQGNSA. The CDR3 extends over 14 amino acids. V shed 5 bases, J shed 3 bases, and the junction held 7 bases outside the gene matches. The CDR3 DNA reads TGTGCCAGCAGCGCCTTAGCTAGCGGCTACGAGCAGTACTTC. Amino acids: CASSALASGYEQYF.

The chain employs TRBV5-1 and TRBJ2-4; no clear D. Per germline, CDR1 SGHRS and CDR2 YFSETQ. The CDR3 loop spans 16 amino acids. The V end lost 0 bases, the J end lost 1 base, and 11 bases lay between the germline ends. CDR3 protein: CASSLDLTAAKNIQYF. The CDR3, as DNA: TGCGCCAGCAGCTTGGATCTCACCGCGGCCAAAAACATTCAGTACTTC.

The chain joins TRBV7-3 to TRBJ1-1, with unresolved D. Deletions cut 5 bases from V and 1 base from J, with 8 bases between. Germline V gene sequence: CDR1 SGHTA, CDR2 FQGTGA. The CDR3 runs 13 residues. CDR3 protein: CASSENSNTEAFF. CDR3 DNA: TGTGCCAGCAGCGAGAATTCGAACACTGAAGCTTTCTTT.

This clone has more than one count but fewer than ten. The rearrangement joins TRBV27 to TRBJ1-5; D remains unclear. Germline V CDR1 and CDR2: MNHEY, SMNVEV (reference sequence). The CDR3 covers 12 residues. V was trimmed by 4 bases and J by 11 bases, leaving 12 bases between them. This CDR3 is CASSSLTGAQHF. CDR3 DNA: TGTGCCAGCAGTTCACTTACCGGGGCCCAGCATTTT.

The chain uses TRBV29-1 and TRBJ1-1; TRBD1 matches at 7 bases. The CDR3 has 12 residues. Unmatched junction bases numbered 5, after V lost 7 bases and J lost 3 bases. Germline CDR1 and CDR2: SQVTM and ANQGSEA. The CDR3 nucleotides read TGCAGCGCCAGGGACAGCTACACTGAAGCTTTCTTT. It translates to CSARDSYTEAFF.

CDR3 in DNA: TGTGCCAGCAGCTTAACCTTATGGACAGGGCTAAGGGAGACCCAGTACTTC. It translates to CASSLTLWTGLRETQYF. The genes are TRBV7-9 and TRBJ2-5, with 8 bases identical to TRBD1. The germline V gene encodes CDR1 SEHNR and CDR2 FQNEAQ (reference sequence). J gave up 5 bases and V 2 bases, and 13 bases lay outside the gene matches. This CDR3 spans 17 amino acids.

The V and J genes are TRBV5-1 and TRBJ2-7, with 11 bases identical to TRBD2. Germline-derived CDR1 and CDR2 are SGHRS and YFSETQ. The CDR3 loop spans 16 amino acids. The ends lost 3 bases at V and 0 bases at J; junction bases unmatched: 5. The DNA of the CDR3 is TGCGCCAGCAGCTCGGCTAGCGGGGGGCTCTCCTACGAGCAGTACTTC. Residues: CASSSASGGLSYEQYF. The full variable domain, its missing parts supplied by reference TRBV5-1 and TRBJ2-7, is KAGVTQTPRYLIKTRGQQVTLSCSPISGHRSVSWYQQTPGQGLQFLFEYFSETQRNKGNFPGRFSGRQFSNSRSEMNVSTLELGDSALYLCASSSASGGLSYEQYFGPGTRLTVT.

The CDR3 spells CASRGTGGPYEQYF. CDR3 sequence (DNA): TGTGCCAGCAGGGGGACAGGGGGTCCCTACGAGCAGTACTTC. The chain employs TRBV6-5 and TRBJ2-7; 11 nucleotides match TRBD1. This CDR3 comprises 14 residues. Germline trimming cut 6 bases from V and 2 bases from J; bases unmatched to any gene: 3. Germline V lookup: CDR1 MNHEY, CDR2 SVGAGI.

The table lists this clone with a count of one. The V call is TRBV6-6, the J call TRBJ1-5; 10 bases match TRBD1. Germline V gene data show CDR1 as MNHNY and CDR2 as SVGAGI (reference sequence). This CDR3 spans 18 amino acids. Unmatched junction bases numbered 14, after V lost 5 bases and J lost 4 bases. CDR3 sequence reads: CASSQGQGSLLGNQPQHF. The CDR3, as DNA: TGTGCCAGCAGTCAGGGACAGGGGTCTCTGTTAGGGAATCAGCCCCAGCATTTT.

This clone was detected once. V gene TRBV19 combines with J gene TRBJ2-1; no clear D. The CDR3 has 15 residues. V shed 1 base and J shed 4 bases, with 11 bases lying between them. Germline CDR1 is LNHDA and CDR2 is SQIVND (reference sequence). CDR3 DNA sequence: TGTGCCAGTAGTATAGGACATGGGTCGTACAATGAGCAGTTCTTC. Amino acid sequence: CASSIGHGSYNEQFF.

This clone was detected only once. The V and J genes are TRBV5-6 and TRBJ2-4, with TRBD1 matching 7 bases. CDR3 length: 14 residues. From germline, CDR1 is SGHDT and CDR2 YYEEEE. V trimming: 5 bases; J trimming: 5 bases; junction bases outside the gene matches: 7. The CDR3 sequence is CASRATGSENIQYF. For the CDR3, the DNA is TGTGCCAGCAGGGCGACAGGGTCCGAAAACATTCAGTACTTC.

This rearrangement joins TRBV29-1 to TRBJ1-2; TRBD1 might be the D (6 bases). Germline assignment: CDR1 SQVTM and CDR2 ANQGSEA. The CDR3 has 12 residues. V lost 4 bases, J lost 4 bases, and 10 bases lay in between. CDR3 coding DNA: TGCAGCGTTGGGGGGGGCACCTATGGCTACACCTTC. The encoded protein is CSVGGGTYGYTF.

The chain employs TRBV19 and TRBJ1-3, with a weak D call TRBD1 (5 bases). Germline values: CDR1 LNHDA, CDR2 SQIVND (reference sequence). There are 12 residues in the CDR3. Deletions cut 5 bases from V and 8 bases from J, with 10 bases between. This CDR3 reads CASSLQGYTIYF. The CDR3, as DNA: TGTGCCAGTAGTCTTCAGGGATACACCATATATTTT.

The chain is built from TRBV4-1 and TRBJ2-5; 10 bases are shared with TRBD2. Germline V gives CDR1 MGHRA, CDR2 YSYEKL. After removal of 4 bases from V and 4 bases from J, the junction contained 3 bases not matched to a gene. CDR3 length equals 14 residues. The CDR3 DNA follows: TGCGCCAGCAGCCCCCTAGCGGGGGCAGAGACCCAGTACTTC. Translation: CASSPLAGAETQYF.

CDR3 sequence (DNA): TGCGCCAGCAGCTTGGAGGACAGGCAGTATGGCTACACCTTC. This codes for CASSLEDRQYGYTF. The chain uses TRBV5-1 and TRBJ1-2; 7 bases line up with TRBD1. This CDR3 is 14 amino acids long. The germline V gene has CDR1 SGHRS and CDR2 YFSETQ. The J segment lost 5 bases and the V segment lost 0 bases, leaving 4 bases of the junction unmatched.

The chain uses TRBV28 and TRBJ2-1, with D possibly TRBD2 on 6 matching bases. Germline V gives CDR1 MDHEN, CDR2 SYDVKM. The CDR3 length is 17 residues. V gave up 2 bases and J gave up 5 bases, with 19 bases separating them. The CDR3 bases are TGTGCCAGCAGTTTAGGGCGGGGACCCGGACCCGACAATGAGCAGTTCTTC. This sequence encodes CASSLGRGPGPDNEQFF. Full variable domain (rest looked up from reference TRBV28 and TRBJ2-1): DVKVTQSSRYLVKRTGEKVFLECVQDMDHENMFWYRQDPGLGLRLIYFSYDVKMKEKGDIPEGYSVSREKKERFSLILESASTNQTSMYLCASSLGRGPGPDNEQFFGPGTRLTVL.

The chain carries TRBV12-3 or TRBV12-4 and TRBJ1-1; D gene unclear. V lost 5 bases, J lost 0 bases, and 7 bases lay in between. This CDR3 is 13 amino acids long. The CDR3 nucleotides are TGTGCCAGCAGTGTAGGAGTGAACACTGAAGCTTTCTTT. It translates to CASSVGVNTEAFF.

Worth noting for this clone: An end of the junction does not agree with germline; a read error may underlie this. The CDR3 here is CASSQDGRQGAF. DNA for the CDR3: TGTGCCAGCAGCCAAGATGGGCGACAGGGGGCCTTC. The genes are TRBV3-1 (or the pseudogene TRBV3-2) and TRBJ1-2; 9 nucleotides line up with TRBD1. This CDR3 is built from 12 residues. Germline lookup yields CDR1 LGHDT and CDR2 YNNKEL (reference sequence).

V and J are TRBV7-6 and TRBJ1-3; D might be TRBD1 (5 bases). Per the germline V gene, CDR1 is SGHVS and CDR2 is FNYEAQ. The ends were cut back, 5 bases at V and 4 bases at J, with 15 bases in the middle. CDR3 length: 15 amino acids. The CDR3 DNA follows: TGTGCCAGCAGCCCGATGGGGGAGGCCGGAAACACCATATATTTT. It translates to CASSPMGEAGNTIYF.